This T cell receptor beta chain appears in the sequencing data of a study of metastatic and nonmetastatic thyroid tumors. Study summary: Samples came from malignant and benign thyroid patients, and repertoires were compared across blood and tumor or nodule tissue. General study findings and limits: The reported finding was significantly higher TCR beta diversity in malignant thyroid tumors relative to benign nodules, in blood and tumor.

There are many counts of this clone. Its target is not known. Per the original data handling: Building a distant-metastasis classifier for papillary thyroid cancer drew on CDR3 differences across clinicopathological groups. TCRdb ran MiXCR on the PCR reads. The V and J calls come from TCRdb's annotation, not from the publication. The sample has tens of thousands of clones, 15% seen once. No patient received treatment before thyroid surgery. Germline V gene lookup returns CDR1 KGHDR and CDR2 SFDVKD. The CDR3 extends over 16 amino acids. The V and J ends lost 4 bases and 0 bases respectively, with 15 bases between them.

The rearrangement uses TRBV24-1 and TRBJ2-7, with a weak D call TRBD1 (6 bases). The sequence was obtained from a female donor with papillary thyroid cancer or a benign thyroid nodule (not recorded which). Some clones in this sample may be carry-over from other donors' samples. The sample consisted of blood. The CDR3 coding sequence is TGTGCCACCAGTGACCCCGGGATAGGGGGCTCCTACGAGCAGTACTTC. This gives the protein CATSDPGIGGSYEQYF.